What follows are 31 T cell receptor beta chains derived from one specimen sequenced in a study of blood T cell repertoires in COVID-19. The table came from immunoSEQ multiplex PCR; TCRdb's copy has only in-frame clones and leaves some out. The sample contains 95,000 to 150,000 clones, 84% of which appear only once. Sequenced sample: PBMCs or T cells enriched from blood (not recorded which). These receptors were collected from a woman younger than 45 who had recovered from COVID-19.

This clone appeared once. This rearrangement joins TRBV4-3 to TRBJ2-1, with D perhaps matching TRBD1 (6 bases). V lost 4 bases to trimming and J lost 0 bases, with 16 bases between them. This CDR3 is 17 amino acids long. Germline-derived CDR1 and CDR2 are LGHNA and YSLEER. Written as DNA, the CDR3 is TGCGCCAGCAGCCGACATTTTGACAGGAGCTCCTACAATGAGCAGTTCTTC. It encodes CASSRHFDRSSYNEQFF.

The V gene is TRBV19, the J gene TRBJ2-2; 8 bases are shared with TRBD1. V was pared by 5 bases and J by 4 bases, with 12 bases of the junction left unmatched. Germline V gene sequence: CDR1 LNHDA, CDR2 SQIVND (reference sequence). The CDR3 consists of 17 residues. The CDR3 DNA is TGTGCCAGTAGTCCGTATCGGACAGGGCTCGGCACCGGGGAGCTGTTTTTT. It specifies CASSPYRTGLGTGELFF.

The rearrangement uses TRBV7-3 and TRBJ2-7; TRBD2 might be the D (6 bases). V was shortened by 3 bases and J by 3 bases, with 9 bases between the two germline ends. The length of the CDR3 is 13 residues. Germline CDR1 reads SGHTA; CDR2 reads FQGTGA. CDR3 in DNA: TGTGCCAGCAGCTTCGGCGGGAACTACGAGCAGTACTTC. This encodes CASSFGGNYEQYF.

The chain's CDR3 is CASSVNTNTGELFF. The CDR3 region has the DNA TGTGCCAGCAGCGTTAACACGAACACCGGGGAGCTGTTTTTT. V gene TRBV9 combines with J gene TRBJ2-2; no clear D. This CDR3 has 14 residues. Germline-derived CDR1 and CDR2 are SGDLS and YYNGEE. The V gene lost 2 bases and the J gene lost 0 bases, with 5 bases spanning the gap. The variable domain in full, with the rest retrieved from reference TRBV9 and TRBJ2-2, is DSGVTQTPKHLITATGQRVTLRCSPRSGDLSVYWYQQSLDQGLQFLIQYYNGEERAKGNILERFSAQQFPDLHSELNLSSLELGDSALYFCASSVNTNTGELFFGEGSRLTVL.

This clone was seen once. J is TRBJ1-2 and V is TRBV2; a weak D match, TRBD1 (5 bases). CDR1 is SNHLY and CDR2 is FYNNEI in the germline V gene. Trimming cost V 7 bases and J 3 bases, with 12 bases left between them. This CDR3 is 13 amino acids long. CDR3 region: CASTGRDYYGYTF. In DNA form, the CDR3 reads TGTGCCAGCACAGGGCGGGATTACTATGGCTACACCTTC.

The chain is built from TRBV4-3 and TRBJ2-1; 8 bases map to TRBD2. CDR1 and CDR2 (germline): LGHNA, YSLEER. This CDR3 is 15 amino acids long. The V and J ends lost 2 bases and 3 bases, in that order; junction bases with no gene match: 3. The CDR3, as DNA: TGCGCCAGCAGCCAAAATAGCGGGAACTACAATGAGCAGTTCTTC. Translated: CASSQNSGNYNEQFF.

This chain links TRBV4-3 with TRBJ1-6; D is uncertain. V dropped 0 bases and J dropped 7 bases, with 7 bases sitting between them. CDR3 length: 14 residues. Germline values: CDR1 LGHNA, CDR2 YSLEER. In nucleotides, the CDR3 is TGCGCCAGCAGCCAAGAGAGGGCCAATTCACCCCTCCACTTT. Its translation: CASSQERANSPLHF.

The gene calls are TRBV25-1 and TRBJ1-2, with a weak D call TRBD1 (6 bases). Germline loops: CDR1 MGHDK, CDR2 SYGVNS. V was pared by 6 bases and J by 3 bases, with 8 bases between. This CDR3 is 12 amino acids long. The CDR3 protein is CASSRGYYGYTF. The DNA for the CDR3 is TGTGCCAGCAGCAGGGGATACTATGGCTACACCTTC.

This chain links TRBV24-1 with TRBJ1-4; 7 nucleotides align to TRBD1. Germline V lookup: CDR1 KGHDR, CDR2 SFDVKD. This CDR3 contains 16 residues. V gave up 5 bases and J gave up 7 bases; unmatched junction bases: 12. CDR3 bases: TGTGCCACCAGTGGTACCGACAGGGCCGAGGGTGAAAAACTGTTTTTT. This codes for CATSGTDRAEGEKLFF.

The V and J genes are TRBV6-5 and TRBJ1-3; 7 positions match TRBD1. The CDR3 covers 15 residues. V lost 5 bases and J lost 2; bases outside the gene matches: 6. From germline, CDR1 is MNHEY and CDR2 SVGAGI. The CDR3 loop reads CASSITGAAGNTIYF. The CDR3 DNA reads as TGTGCCAGCAGTATTACAGGGGCGGCTGGAAACACCATATATTTT.

This clone was seen a few times. The V and J genes are TRBV28 and TRBJ1-3, with D possibly TRBD1 on 6 matching bases. The CDR3 is 15 amino acids. CDR1 and CDR2 (germline): MDHEN, SYDVKM. Trimming took off 4 bases at V and 5 bases at J, with 15 bases between the two ends. The CDR3 is CASSSWVGQRNTIYF. For the CDR3, the DNA is TGTGCCAGCAGTTCTTGGGTAGGACAGAGAAACACCATATATTTT.

V usage is TRBV2 and J usage is TRBJ2-7; 11 bases line up with TRBD2. Losses at the gene ends were 0 bases for V and 7 bases for J; bases not matched to a gene: 11. The CDR3 has 17 amino acids. Germline V gene lookup returns CDR1 SNHLY and CDR2 FYNNEI. The CDR3 loop is CASSEAGSGRALGEQYF. CDR3 DNA: TGTGCCAGCAGTGAAGCTGGTAGCGGGAGGGCCCTGGGTGAGCAGTACTTC.

This clone was detected only a few times. V gene TRBV4-1 combines with J gene TRBJ1-5; D is perhaps TRBD1 (5 bases). Germline CDR1 is MGHRA and CDR2 is YSYEKL. V lost 0 bases, J lost 6 bases, and 18 bases lay in between. The CDR3 runs 17 residues. CDR3 in DNA: TGCGCCAGCAGCCAAGATCTTGGCAGTAGAAGGGGTCAGCCCCAGCATTTT. Its protein product is CASSQDLGSRRGQPQHF.

The chain couples TRBV30 to TRBJ1-6, with 10 bases lining up with TRBD1. Germline V CDR1 and CDR2: GTSNPN, SVGIG (reference sequence). The length of the CDR3 is 15 residues. J gave up 6 bases and V 7 bases, and 9 bases lay outside the gene matches. CDR3 sequence (DNA): TGTGCCTCGGGAAGAGGACAGGGGGGTAATTCACCCCTCCACTTT. It translates to CASGRGQGGNSPLHF.

This clone occurred once. V gene TRBV28 combines with J gene TRBJ2-1, with 7 bases identical to TRBD2. CDR1 is MDHEN, CDR2 SYDVKM, per germline. This CDR3 comprises 15 residues. Trimming removed 3 bases from V and 3 bases from J; junction bases left unmatched: 5. CDR3 region: CASSLLAELYNEQFF. CDR3 nucleotides: TGTGCCAGCAGTTTGCTAGCGGAGCTCTACAATGAGCAGTTCTTC. The full variable domain, in which reference TRBV28 and TRBJ2-1 provide the parts outside the CDR3, is DVKVTQSSRYLVKRTGEKVFLECVQDMDHENMFWYRQDPGLGLRLIYFSYDVKMKEKGDIPEGYSVSREKKERFSLILESASTNQTSMYLCASSLLAELYNEQFFGPGTRLTVL.

The V call is TRBV5-1, the J call TRBJ2-1; the match to TRBD2 covers 8 bases. Unmatched junction bases numbered 4, after V lost 0 bases and J lost 5 bases. The CDR3 has 15 amino acids. Germline CDR1 reads SGHRS; CDR2 reads YFSETQ. The CDR3 is CASSLGAGGDNEQFF. In nucleotides, the CDR3 is TGCGCCAGCAGCTTGGGGGCGGGGGGAGACAATGAGCAGTTCTTC.

The chain combines TRBV5-4 with TRBJ2-1; D unresolved. CDR1 and CDR2 from the germline V gene are SGHNT and YYREEE (reference sequence). The V end was cut by 0 bases, the J end by 10 bases, with 8 bases between. The CDR3 has 12 residues. The CDR3: CASSLVAVEQFF. For the CDR3, the DNA is TGTGCCAGCAGCTTGGTGGCAGTCGAGCAGTTCTTC.

J is TRBJ1-2 and V is TRBV5-1, with D possibly being TRBD1 (6 bases). The CDR3 loop spans 15 amino acids. Germline CDR1 reads SGHRS; CDR2 reads YFSETQ. Trimming left V 3 bases short and J 11 bases short, with 23 bases between. Here the CDR3 DNA reads TGCGCCAGCAGCTCGGACAGAGCCACAGAGGGGGGGTACACCTTC. It specifies CASSSDRATEGGYTF.

The V gene is TRBV6-2 or TRBV6-3, the J gene TRBJ2-1, with TRBD2 matching 16 bases. V was clipped by 2 bases and J by 8 bases; unmatched bases: 15. The CDR3 length is 20 residues. The germline V gene encodes CDR1 MNHEY and CDR2 SVGEGT. The CDR3 coding sequence is TGTGCCAGCAGTTACCCTATACCAGGGACTAGCGGGAGGGCCGAGGATGAGCAGTTCTTC. This codes for CASSYPIPGTSGRAEDEQFF.

This rearrangement joins TRBV19 to TRBJ1-6; D ambiguous. Germline CDR1 reads LNHDA; CDR2 reads SQIVND (reference sequence). There are 14 residues in the CDR3. Trimming cost V 3 bases and J 4 bases, with 7 bases left between them. As DNA, the CDR3 is TGTGCCAGTAGTATCGGGGAATATAATTCACCCCTCCACTTT. Translated, it gives CASSIGEYNSPLHF.

The chain has TRBV7-2 and TRBJ2-5, with D unclear. Trimming took 3 bases from V and 1 from J, leaving 3 bases between them. From germline, CDR1 is SGHTA and CDR2 FQGNSA. The CDR3 extends over 12 amino acids. Here the CDR3 reads CASSFSQETQYF. The CDR3 region has the DNA TGTGCCAGCAGCTTCTCCCAAGAGACCCAGTACTTC.

The chain carries TRBV4-1 and TRBJ1-6; D remains unclear. Germline V gene sequence: CDR1 MGHRA, CDR2 YSYEKL. This CDR3 is built from 13 residues. Deletions cut 4 bases from V and 6 bases from J, with 7 bases between. The CDR3 region is CASSPVPNSPLHF. CDR3 bases: TGCGCCAGCAGCCCAGTCCCTAATTCACCCCTCCACTTT.

The CDR3 loop reads CASSPYRAHEQYF. CDR3 nucleotides: TGTGCCAGCAGCCCGTACAGGGCACACGAGCAGTACTTC. The genes are TRBV14 and TRBJ2-7, with D possibly being TRBD1 (6 bases). The germline V gene has CDR1 SGHDN and CDR2 FVKESK. The V end lost 4 bases, the J end lost 5 bases, and 12 bases lay between the germline ends. CDR3 length: 13 amino acids.

This clone was seen just once. The chain is built from TRBV7-9 and TRBJ2-7; 12 positions agree with TRBD2. CDR1 and CDR2 from the germline V gene are SEHNR and FQNEAQ (reference sequence). After removal of 0 bases from V and 2 bases from J, the junction contained 8 bases not matched to a gene. The CDR3 has 18 amino acids. CDR3 nucleotide sequence: TGTGCCAGCAGCTTAGCTAGGGGACTAGCGGGTTACCCCTACGAGCAGTACTTC. Translating it yields CASSLARGLAGYPYEQYF.

The rearrangement links TRBV10-3 to TRBJ2-2, with a possible D match to TRBD1 (6 bases). The CDR3 runs 13 residues. Per the germline V gene, CDR1 is ENHRY and CDR2 is SYGVKD. The ends were cut back, 9 bases at V and 1 base at J, with 9 bases in the middle. The CDR3 bases are TGTGCCATAAAGGGACAGAACACCGGGGAGCTGTTTTTT. This codes for CAIKGQNTGELFF.

This sequence joins TRBV28 and TRBJ2-3; perhaps TRBD2 as D (5 bases). This CDR3 spans 17 amino acids. Germline CDR1 MDHEN, CDR2 SYDVKM. Deletions cut 0 bases from V and 0 bases from J, with 13 bases between. In DNA, the CDR3 is TGTGCCAGCAGTTTATGGGTCGGCGGGCCAAGCACAGATACGCAGTATTTT. Its protein product is CASSLWVGGPSTDTQYF.

V usage is TRBV7-6 and J usage is TRBJ2-1, with 7 bases aligning to TRBD2. Germline CDR1 reads SGHVS; CDR2 reads FNYEAQ. V was pared by 5 bases and J by 4 bases, with 5 bases of the junction left unmatched. This CDR3 contains 14 residues. CDR3 amino acids: CASSGPGLYNEQFF. The CDR3 nucleotides read TGTGCCAGCAGCGGCCCGGGACTATACAATGAGCAGTTCTTC. Full variable domain (rest looked up from reference TRBV7-6 and TRBJ2-1): GAGVSQSPRYKVTKRGQDVALRCDPISGHVSLYWYRQALGQGPEFLTYFNYEAQQDKSGLPNDRFSAERPEGSISTLTIQRTEQRDSAMYRCASSGPGLYNEQFFGPGTRLTVL.

The genes are TRBV5-5 and TRBJ1-5, with a possible D match to TRBD1 (6 bases). Germline assignment: CDR1 SGHKS and CDR2 YYEKEE (reference sequence). The CDR3 loop spans 17 amino acids. V lost 4 bases, J lost 7 bases, and 24 bases lay in between. CDR3 nucleotides: TGTGCCAGCAGCCCGGGCGGGGGCGGCCTTCGGAAACAGCCCCAGCATTTT. Protein sequence: CASSPGGGGLRKQPQHF.

This clone has just one count. The gene calls are TRBV5-5 and TRBJ1-1, with a tentative D call TRBD1 (5 bases). Trimming stripped 0 bases from V and 2 bases from J, with 11 bases between. This CDR3 has 15 amino acids. The V gene's germline CDR1 is SGHKS and CDR2 YYEKEE (reference sequence). CDR3 loop: CASSLGQLINTEAFF. The CDR3 nucleotides read TGTGCCAGCAGCTTGGGACAGCTGATCAACACTGAAGCTTTCTTT.

This clone was seen at least ten times. Other DNA sequences in the same sample also yield this CDR3. This chain connects TRBV11-2 to TRBJ2-1, with 8 nucleotides matching TRBD2. J gave up 0 bases and V 8 bases, and 6 bases lay outside the gene matches. Per germline, CDR1 SGHAT and CDR2 FQNNGV. This CDR3 has 15 residues. The CDR3: CASSQGLVSYNEQFF. In nucleotides, the CDR3 is TGTGCCAGCTCCCAGGGACTAGTCTCCTACAATGAGCAGTTCTTC.

V gene TRBV3-1 (or the pseudogene TRBV3-2) combines with J gene TRBJ2-6, with 7 nucleotides matching TRBD1. Germline assignment: CDR1 LGHDT and CDR2 YNNKEL (reference sequence). V shed 8 bases and J 4 bases; nucleotides not matched to a gene: 5. CDR3 length equals 14 residues. As DNA, the CDR3 is TGTGCCAGCCGAGGGACAGCCGGGGCCAACGTCCTGACTTTC. As protein: CASRGTAGANVLTF.